This entry lists 26 T cell receptor beta chains sequenced from one sample in a study of vaccination effects on CD4 cells after COVID-19. The ViraFEST assay expanded antigen-specific CD4+ T cells with viral peptide pools before sequencing. Investigators separated out CD4+ T cells once around 10 days of culture had passed. Each participant was administered two doses of either the BNT162b2 or the mRNA-1273 vaccine. The assay was immunoSEQ multiplex PCR, and TCRdb's table has in-frame clones only and misses some. The data hold around 24,000 clones, with about 79% observed a single time. Their antigens remain unidentified. The sequences come from CD4+ T cells from PBMCs cultured with SARS-CoV-2 spike peptides, collected after COVID-19 vaccination. These receptors came from a human donor who received a COVID-19 vaccine. Some clones in this sample may be carry-over from other donors' samples.

The chain employs TRBV7-9 and TRBJ2-1, with unresolved D. This CDR3 is built from 12 residues. From germline, CDR1 is SEHNR and CDR2 FQNEAQ (reference sequence). The ends were cut back, 5 bases at V and 1 base at J, with 3 bases in the middle. The CDR3 loop is CASSMSYNEQFF. For the CDR3, the DNA is TGTGCCAGCAGCATGTCCTACAATGAGCAGTTCTTC.

V usage is TRBV2 and J usage is TRBJ1-2, with TRBD1 matching over 7 bases. Looked up from germline, CDR1 is SNHLY and CDR2 is FYNNEI. V shed 3 bases and J 5 bases; nucleotides not matched to a gene: 12. The CDR3 length is 16 residues. CDR3 bases: TGTGCCAGCAGTGATAGGGCAGGGGGTGACTTTTATGGCTACACCTTC. Protein: CASSDRAGGDFYGYTF. The variable domain in full, with the rest retrieved from reference TRBV2 and TRBJ1-2, is EPEVTQTPSHQVTQMGQEVILRCVPISNHLYFYWYRQILGQKVEFLVSFYNNEISEKSEIFDDQFSVERPDGSNFTLKIRSTKLEDSAMYFCASSDRAGGDFYGYTFGSGTRLTVV.

This chain joins TRBV5-5 and TRBJ1-2; a weak D match, TRBD1 (6 bases). This CDR3 spans 15 amino acids. In germline, CDR1 is SGHKS, CDR2 YYEKEE (reference sequence). V lost 4 bases to trimming and J lost 4 bases, with 17 bases between them. The chain's CDR3 is CASSDQHRAGYGYTF. The CDR3 DNA is TGTGCCAGCAGCGATCAACACAGGGCGGGCTATGGCTACACCTTC.

The chain couples TRBV7-2 to TRBJ1-5; D is unclear. Looked up from germline, CDR1 is SGHTA and CDR2 is FQGNSA. V lost 1 base and J 11 bases, leaving 18 bases between the germline ends. This CDR3 is built from 15 residues. CDR3: CASSLGPEGSMAQHF. DNA of the CDR3: TGTGCCAGCAGCTTAGGGCCGGAGGGCTCGATGGCCCAGCATTTT.

J is TRBJ2-1 and V is TRBV9; weak D call: TRBD2 (5 bases). This CDR3 comprises 13 residues. Germline V gene data show CDR1 as SGDLS and CDR2 as YYNGEE. V was shortened by 3 bases and J by 12 bases, with 16 bases between the two germline ends. Written as DNA, the CDR3 is TGTGCCAGCAGCGAGGAGGCTCTAGATGGGCAGTTCTTC. Its protein is CASSEEALDGQFF.

V usage is TRBV7-8 and J usage is TRBJ1-2, with D perhaps TRBD1 (6 bases). This CDR3 spans 15 amino acids. Germline CDR1 SGHVS, CDR2 FQNEAQ. Trimming took off 1 base at V and 8 bases at J, with 17 bases between the two ends. The CDR3 spells CASSLGSGESWGYTF. CDR3 nucleotide sequence: TGTGCCAGCAGCTTAGGCTCAGGGGAATCTTGGGGCTACACCTTC.

This clone was seen only a few times. This rearrangement joins TRBV11-2 to TRBJ2-5, with D possibly matching TRBD2 (6 bases). The CDR3 runs to 15 residues. CDR1 and CDR2 (germline): SGHAT, FQNNGV. V gave up 5 bases and J gave up 2 bases, with 15 bases separating them. CDR3 residues: CASSPVVSGQETQYF. DNA of the CDR3: TGTGCCAGCAGCCCGGTCGTTAGCGGACAAGAGACCCAGTACTTC. Drawing the rest from reference TRBV11-2 and TRBJ2-5, the complete variable domain is EAGVAQSPRYKIIEKRQSVAFWCNPISGHATLYWYQQILGQGPKLLIQFQNNGVVDDSQLPKDRFSAERLKGVDSTLKIQPAKLEDSAVYLCASSPVVSGQETQYFGPGTRLLVL.

The chain's CDR3 is CASSLFLNEQFF. The CDR3 DNA follows: TGTGCCAGCAGTTTATTCCTTAATGAGCAGTTCTTC. The rearrangement uses TRBV12-3 or TRBV12-4 and TRBJ2-1; no clear D gene. The CDR3 totals 12 residues. With 2 bases removed from V and 7 bases from J, the gap between germline ends came to 6 bases.

The chain carries TRBV5-4 and TRBJ2-3, with 7 bases matching TRBD2. This CDR3 region has 15 residues. The V gene end was trimmed by 4 bases and the J gene end by 7 bases; junction bases not matched to a gene: 12. Germline assignment: CDR1 SGHNT and CDR2 YYREEE (reference sequence). The CDR3 loop is CASSLGTNGGYTQYF. CDR3 nucleotides: TGTGCCAGCAGCCTCGGGACTAACGGAGGGTATACGCAGTATTTT.

V gene TRBV10-3 combines with J gene TRBJ1-2; weak D call: TRBD1 (5 bases). The V end was cut by 8 bases, the J end by 0 bases, with 10 bases between. Germline CDR1 is ENHRY and CDR2 is SYGVKD. This CDR3 is 13 amino acids long. The CDR3 DNA reads TGTGCCATCGGGGCGTCTTCTAACTATGGCTACACCTTC. This gives the protein CAIGASSNYGYTF.

This clone was seen only once. This chain joins TRBV6-1 and TRBJ1-2; the match to TRBD1 covers 12 bases. J was trimmed by 3 bases and V by 4 bases; bases with no gene match: 9. The germline V gene encodes CDR1 MNHNS and CDR2 SASEGT. This CDR3 has 17 residues. The CDR3 region is CASSVSGTGGSDYGYTF. For the CDR3, the DNA is TGTGCCAGCAGTGTGTCCGGGACAGGGGGCTCTGACTATGGCTACACCTTC.

J is TRBJ1-1 and V is TRBV12-3 or TRBV12-4, with D tentatively TRBD1 (5 bases). The CDR3 covers 13 residues. Trimming took 7 bases from V and 7 from J, leaving 16 bases between them. CDR3 DNA sequence: TGTGCCAGCAACAGGAAGGGGCTCCGTGAAGCTTTCTTT. This translates into CASNRKGLREAFF.

DNA of the CDR3: TGTGCCAGCAGTCAGAGCAGTACTAACACTGAAGCTTTCTTT. Encoded protein: CASSQSSTNTEAFF. The J gene is TRBJ1-1, the V gene TRBV6-5; D is unresolved. Germline CDR1 MNHEY, CDR2 SVGAGI. CDR3 length equals 14 residues. V gave up 5 bases and J gave up 2 bases, with 12 bases separating them.

The rearrangement links TRBV5-1 to TRBJ2-2, with 9 bases matching TRBD1. Germline V lookup: CDR1 SGHRS, CDR2 YFSETQ. The ends lost 4 bases at V and 0 bases at J; junction bases unmatched: 4. The CDR3 has 16 amino acids. The CDR3: CASSPRQGANTGELFF. In DNA, the CDR3 is TGCGCCAGCAGCCCACGACAGGGGGCGAACACCGGGGAGCTGTTTTTT.

The rearrangement links TRBV2 to TRBJ1-1; no definite D call. V lost 5 bases, J lost 3 bases, and 10 bases lay in between. This CDR3 has 13 amino acids. Germline lookup yields CDR1 SNHLY and CDR2 FYNNEI. In nucleotides, the CDR3 is TGTGCCAGCAGTTTAGGGTCTTACACTGAAGCTTTCTTT. Its protein product is CASSLGSYTEAFF.

V gene TRBV7-2 combines with J gene TRBJ1-5; 7 bases align to TRBD1. CDR1 is SGHTA, CDR2 FQGNSA, per germline. The V gene end was trimmed by 5 bases and the J gene end by 6 bases; junction bases not matched to a gene: 4. This CDR3 contains 13 residues. The CDR3 DNA reads as TGTGCCAGCAGCCCGACAGGGTCTCAGCCCCAGCATTTT. This codes for CASSPTGSQPQHF. The full variable domain, with the rest looked up from reference TRBV7-2 and TRBJ1-5, is GAGVSQSPSNKVTEKGKDVELRCDPISGHTALYWYRQSLGQGLEFLIYFQGNSAPDKSGLPSDRFSAERTGGSVSTLTIQRTQQEDSAVYLCASSPTGSQPQHFGDGTRLSIL.

V and J are TRBV6-5 and TRBJ2-7, with TRBD2 identical over 8 bases. V gave up 5 bases and J gave up 7 bases; unmatched junction bases: 7. The CDR3 sequence is 13 residues long. The germline CDR1 and CDR2 sequences are MNHEY and SVGAGI. The CDR3 DNA sequence: TGTGCCAGCAGTACTCGGGGGGGCCGGGAGCAGTACGTC. Its protein is CASSTRGGREQYV.

This clone turned up a few times. The chain recombines TRBV5-4 with TRBJ2-7; the match to TRBD2 covers 7 bases. The CDR3 covers 17 residues. In germline, CDR1 is SGHNT, CDR2 YYREEE (reference sequence). V was clipped by 4 bases and J by 2 bases; unmatched bases: 15. The CDR3 DNA is TGTGCCAGCAGCCCCGGGGGGTCGGGGGGAGGGCCCTACGAGCAGTACGTC. It is translated as CASSPGGSGGGPYEQYV.

V is TRBV3-1 (or the pseudogene TRBV3-2) and J is TRBJ2-3; 9 bases are shared with TRBD2. J lost 1 base, V lost 4 bases, and 6 bases had no gene match. Germline V gene data show CDR1 as LGHDT and CDR2 as YNNKEL (reference sequence). The CDR3 runs to 16 residues. CDR3 in DNA: TGTGCCAGCAGCCTCCAAGCGGGGGGACGCACAGATACGCAGTATTTT. This encodes CASSLQAGGRTDTQYF.

The CDR3 nucleotides read TGTGCCAGCAAAACCTCAGGGACAGATACGCAGTATTTT. As protein: CASKTSGTDTQYF. The chain combines TRBV12-3 or TRBV12-4 with TRBJ2-3; tentatively, D is TRBD1 (5 bases). CDR3 length equals 13 residues. Trimming pared 7 bases from V and 3 bases from J, leaving 11 bases between.

The chain carries TRBV5-1 and TRBJ2-2; the match to TRBD1 covers 9 bases. This CDR3 is 16 amino acids long. Germline V gives CDR1 SGHRS, CDR2 YFSETQ. The V segment lost 0 bases and the J segment 2 bases; nucleotides outside the gene matches: 2. The CDR3 nucleotides are TGCGCCAGCAGCTTGGAACAGGGGGCTAACACCGGGGAGCTGTTTTTT. Its protein is CASSLEQGANTGELFF.

This sequence joins TRBV9 and TRBJ2-1, with 10 bases aligning to TRBD2. The CDR3 spans 15 residues. The V gene end was trimmed by 0 bases and the J gene end by 9 bases; junction bases not matched to a gene: 6. Germline CDR1 and CDR2: SGDLS and YYNGEE. The CDR3 loop reads CASSVVSGGAGEQFF. Written as DNA, the CDR3 is TGTGCCAGCAGCGTAGTGAGCGGGGGGGCCGGTGAGCAGTTCTTC.

The chain uses TRBV4-3 and TRBJ1-4; D perhaps matches TRBD1 (5 bases). The germline CDR1 and CDR2 sequences are LGHNA and YSLEER. V lost 0 bases, J lost 8 bases, and 16 bases lay in between. The length of the CDR3 is 16 residues. As DNA, the CDR3 is TGCGCCAGCAGCCAAGATCCCAGGGCGGGTGGAGAAAAACTGTTTTTT. This sequence encodes CASSQDPRAGGEKLFF.

The chain recombines TRBV6-5 with TRBJ2-7, with 8 positions matching TRBD1. From germline, CDR1 is MNHEY and CDR2 SVGAGI. Unmatched junction bases numbered 6, after V lost 2 bases and J lost 6 bases. CDR3 length: 14 residues. The CDR3 protein is CASSYTGTGSEQYV. CDR3 nucleotide sequence: TGTGCCAGCAGTTACACCGGGACAGGCTCCGAGCAGTACGTC.

This clone was found once. The DNA for the CDR3 is TGTGCCAGCAGTTTCAGCGGACAGTCCTACGAGCAGTACGTC. This encodes CASSFSGQSYEQYV. The chain employs TRBV6-5 and TRBJ2-7, with a weak D call TRBD1 (6 bases). Germline lookup yields CDR1 MNHEY and CDR2 SVGAGI. V gave up 4 bases and J gave up 1 base, with 11 bases separating them. This CDR3 comprises 14 residues.

The chain joins TRBV30 to TRBJ2-6; no clear D. Germline loops: CDR1 GTSNPN, CDR2 SVGIG (reference sequence). The CDR3 loop spans 16 amino acids. V gave up 0 bases and J gave up 4 bases, with 13 bases separating them. CDR3 DNA: TGTGCCTGGAGTGTAAGCCACGTGTCCGGGGCCAACGTCCTGACTTTC. Its protein is CAWSVSHVSGANVLTF.